These 4 T cell receptor beta chains came from one sample sequenced in a study of T cell repertoires in cytomegalovirus infection. MiXCR was run by TCRdb on the reads, yielding one entry per CDR3 protein. The sample consists of fewer than 550,000 distinct CDR3 sequences, about a third of them appearing once. The sequencing input was PBMCs. Receptors were obtained from a human donor in good health (CMV status not recorded). Some clones in this sample may be carry-over from other donors' samples.

This clonotype appeared a few times. The chain couples TRBV11-3 to TRBJ2-3; D is possibly TRBD2 (6 bases). CDR3 size: 14 residues. Per germline, CDR1 SGHNT and CDR2 YENEEA. The ends were cut back, 1 base at V and 3 bases at J, with 8 bases in the middle. CDR3 protein: CASSLGSGTDTQYF. CDR3 nucleotide sequence: TGTGCCAGCAGCTTAGGAAGCGGGACAGATACGCAGTATTTT.

In its sample, this clonotype was seen a few times. The V gene is TRBV2, the J gene TRBJ2-1, with TRBD2 matching 14 bases. Germline CDR1 and CDR2: SNHLY and FYNNEI. This CDR3 comprises 16 residues. The J segment lost 8 bases and the V segment lost 5 bases, leaving 8 bases of the junction unmatched. The CDR3 coding sequence is TGTGCCAGCAGTCCTGGACTAGCGGGGGGATCGGATGAGCAGTTCTTC. Its translation is CASSPGLAGGSDEQFF.

To note about this clonotype: Given a much more abundant clone one base away, this may be a read error. This sequence joins TRBV6-1 and TRBJ2-2, with TRBD1 matching 10 bases. In germline, CDR1 is MNHNS, CDR2 SASEGT. There are 14 residues in the CDR3. CDR3 in amino acids: CVSSDRGHPGELFF. The CDR3 DNA sequence: TGTGTCAGCAGTGACAGGGGGCATCCCGGGGAGCTGTTTTTT.

This chain joins TRBV20-1 and TRBJ2-5, with TRBD2 identical over 9 bases. The trim removed 0 bases at V and 2 bases at J, leaving 16 bases unmatched. CDR1 DFQATT and CDR2 SNEGSKA come from the germline V gene (reference sequence). CDR3 size: 19 residues. The CDR3 DNA reads as TGCAGTGCTAGAGATTCGATGGCGGGGGGGCCGGGGGGGCAAGAGACCCAGTACTTC. This encodes CSARDSMAGGPGGQETQYF.